This TCR beta chain was captured by sequencing in a study of early T cells in non-severe SARS-CoV-2 infection. Researchers tagged individual cDNA molecules with unique molecular identifiers. MiXCR, applied by TCRdb to the 5' RACE reads, yields one record per CDR3 protein. The table records about 56,000 distinct CDR3 sequences, roughly 16% of them present only once. CDR1 MDHEN and CDR2 SYDVKM come from the germline V gene. CDR3 length: 15 amino acids. Trimming cost V 1 base and J 3 bases; bases outside gene matches: 2. V usage is TRBV28 and J usage is TRBJ1-5; 8 positions agree with TRBD1. Sequencing was performed on whole blood, taken at baseline. The receptor's source is an adult who was a healthcare worker with PCR-confirmed SARS-CoV-2 infection or an uninfected control (not recorded which). The CDR3 nucleotides are TGTGCCAGCAGTTTATTGACAGGGGACAATCAGCCCCAGCATTTT. This encodes CASSLLTGDNQPQHF.